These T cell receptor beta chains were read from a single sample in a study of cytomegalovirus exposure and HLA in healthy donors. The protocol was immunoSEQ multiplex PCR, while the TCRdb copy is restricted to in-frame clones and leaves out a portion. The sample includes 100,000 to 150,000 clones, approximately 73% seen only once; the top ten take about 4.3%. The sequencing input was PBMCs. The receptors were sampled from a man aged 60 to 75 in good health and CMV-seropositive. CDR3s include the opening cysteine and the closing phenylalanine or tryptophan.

CDR3: CASSLDSLYEQYF
V: TRBV7-8
J: TRBJ2-7

CDR3: CASSSSGTRAETQYF
V: TRBV7-3
J: TRBJ2-5

CDR3: CSVRLAGTAEQYF
V: TRBV29-1
J: TRBJ2-7

CDR3: CASGTPGESNGQFF
V: TRBV6-5
J: TRBJ2-1

CDR3: CASSYFGQGNGFWEQYF
V: TRBV5-1
J: TRBJ2-7

CDR3: CASSVGGGVELFF
V: TRBV9
J: TRBJ2-2

CDR3: CASAPGILGHEQYF
V: TRBV6-5
J: TRBJ2-7

CDR3: CASSPLAGGHTDTQYF
V: TRBV7-9
J: TRBJ2-3

CDR3: CASRTGHRNSPLHF
V: TRBV6-1
J: TRBJ1-6

CDR3: CASSDGTGVDTQYF
V: TRBV2
J: TRBJ2-3

CDR3: CASSKQGAGGYTF
V: TRBV5-8
J: TRBJ1-2

CDR3: CASITDRGSSYEQYF
V: TRBV6-1
J: TRBJ2-7

CDR3: CASRLAGNTGELFF
V: TRBV9
J: TRBJ2-2

CDR3: CASSFMRGTGAAYEQYF
V: TRBV12-1
J: TRBJ2-7

CDR3: CASSYLGGGESPLHF
V: TRBV6-6
J: TRBJ1-6

CDR3: CASSLAAWRGGYTF
V: TRBV7-9
J: TRBJ1-2

CDR3: CASSRFGRDSVYGYTF
V: TRBV28
J: TRBJ1-2

CDR3: CASSTGVEQFF
V: TRBV11-2
J: TRBJ2-1

CDR3: CASSPMPSGGAETQYF
V: TRBV28
J: TRBJ2-5

CDR3: CASSLTSGGDTQYF
V: TRBV5-4
J: TRBJ2-3

CDR3: CASSDLRQNTEAFF
V: TRBV6-4
J: TRBJ1-1

CDR3: CASSFARGNQPQHF
V: TRBV27
J: TRBJ1-5

CDR3: CASSLGDSTGGPQETQYF
V: TRBV5-1
J: TRBJ2-5

CDR3: CASSWGGADSYEQYF
V: TRBV9
J: TRBJ2-7

CDR3: CASGHRAREQYF
V: TRBV6-5
J: TRBJ2-7

CDR3: CASSRIGQGNTGELFF
V: TRBV7-9
J: TRBJ2-2

CDR3: CASSGTPSEGYTF
V: TRBV7-3
J: TRBJ1-2

CDR3: CSVAAGGSASTDTQYF
V: TRBV29-1
J: TRBJ2-3

CDR3: CASSLTRDSETQYF
V: TRBV7-3
J: TRBJ2-5

CDR3: CASSSGTGGTSGNTIYF
V: TRBV5-1
J: TRBJ1-3

CDR3: CASSSTALGGTDTQYF
V: TRBV7-3
J: TRBJ2-3

CDR3: CASSEVQYSNQPQHF
V: TRBV6-1
J: TRBJ1-5

CDR3: CASSLPGGSDNEQFF
V: TRBV5-6
J: TRBJ2-1

CDR3: CASSPRHTDTQYF
V: TRBV18
J: TRBJ2-3

CDR3: CASSLPGTVLSYEQYF
V: TRBV7-9
J: TRBJ2-7

CDR3: CASSLVEESGYEQYF
V: TRBV7-9
J: TRBJ2-7

CDR3: CASSVVPGAAGELFF
V: TRBV9
J: TRBJ2-2

CDR3: CASGFNGDTQYF
V: TRBV7-2
J: TRBJ2-3